Given below is one T cell receptor beta chain in context. No cognate antigen has been identified for it. No much larger clone exists at a distance of one base, and base qualities are not known. This sample was included in a study of tumor-infiltrating lymphocytes in primary liver carcinoma (dated by TCRdb to about 2017). Broadly, across the study: The five patients, three men and two women aged 30 to 69 years, had hepatocellular carcinoma (four) or combined HCC and intrahepatic cholangiocarcinoma (one). The five patients had tumors of stage T1-T3 N0M0, with maximum diameters ranging from 4.2 to 10 cm. Each sample produced roughly 3.65 to 7.5 million productive TCRbeta reads, and read depth showed no significant difference between tissue types. TCRbeta repertoire sequencing, expression microarrays and whole-exome sequencing were combined in the study across five regions of each liver tumor, with adjacent normal tissue and blood also included. A total of approximately 35 specimens from 5 patients, comprising approximately 25 tumor regions, 5 adjacent noncancerous liver tissues and 5 peripheral blood samples, were covered by TCRbeta repertoire sequencing. To link TCRbeta repertoire diversity to the local molecular phenotype, the roughly 24 tumor region samples were profiled with Agilent mRNA microarrays. Technical replicate repertoires showed high reproducibility, with mean shared-clone rates about 0.91 and correlation coefficients above 0.95. Study-wide findings and limitations: Because only the TCR beta chain was sequenced and unpaired alpha chains were not captured, true repertoire diversity is likely underestimated. Since the samples were bulk and unsorted, there was no way to compare CD4+ and CD8+ T cell repertoires. The study included only five patients, and the authors note findings should be validated in a larger study. Just about 7-25% of top clones turned up in all five regions of a tumor, which suggests spatial heterogeneity among tumor-infiltrating T cells. The top 250 clones accounted for a significantly greater share of the repertoire in tumors than in blood (p = 0.039). Consistent with antigen-driven expansion, pairs of tumor regions showed higher repertoire overlap (mean approximately 35%) than either tumor-adjacent pairs (approximately 17%) or tumor-blood pairs (about 15%).

Without any cell sorting, total RNA and DNA were co-extracted from approximately 22-30 mg of bulk tissue using the AllPrep DNA/RNA mini kit. Between November 2015 and 2016, a handful of patients in China with histopathologically diagnosed primary liver carcinoma had surgical resection. Patients had chronic HBV infection and were treatment-naive at sampling. Each tumor was sampled at five spatially separated regions: the tumor centre plus the superior, inferior, left-lateral and right-lateral poles. More than 90% viable tumor cells were found by histology in every tumor sample. Fresh tumor and adjacent tissue pieces were bisected, with one half stored in RNAlater at -80 degrees C and the other half sent for histology. Based on the germline V gene (reference sequence), the CDR1 and CDR2 sequences are LNHDA and SQIVND. CDR3 length: 16 amino acids, cysteine to phenylalanine. Just CDR3 DNA is preserved here, 48 bases in frame from base 1. V is pruned by 4 bases and J by 6 bases, leaving 15 bases of the junction without a gene match.

Starting from 450 to 500 ng total RNA, TCRbeta-specific cDNA was produced by reverse transcription with a constant-region primer and ProtoScript II reverse transcriptase. TCRbeta libraries were built with three nested multiplex PCR rounds, a slightly modified ARM-PCR procedure. The first two PCR rounds used multiplex TRBV1-TRBV30 forward primers with a Cbeta reverse primer, each for 10 cycles. A final 25-cycle PCR with Deep VentR polymerase added sample barcodes and Illumina adapters. Before sequencing, amplicons of 200-500 bp were purified from gel using a QIAquick gel extraction kit. TCRbeta amplicons were sequenced on an Illumina HiSeq 2500 with 250-bp paired-end reads. The authors' pipeline ran thus. To recover full CDR3 sequences, reads were quality-trimmed using Trimmomatic v0.33 and paired reads were then merged using FLASH v1.2.11. MiGEC v1.2.1b assigned V, D and J germline segments to the rearranged TCRbeta sequences. VDJtools v1.0.0 computed clonotype statistics and Shannon-Wiener diversity indices. To reduce sampling bias, subsequent analyses other than the diversity analysis used only the 250 most abundant clonotypes in each sample. The public reads were reprocessed in TCRdb via fastp at Q25 and MiXCR, keeping in-frame beta chains. Every CDR3 protein is listed once, alongside the most common genes and DNA of its rows. What appears here as the V and J calls and clone size reflects TCRdb's work, not the paper's. The sample table holds about 22,000 distinct CDR3 sequences, of which about 80% were seen once. The ten largest clones capture roughly 42% of the sample.

The sequence was obtained from a woman aged 25 to 39 with primary liver carcinoma and hepatitis B virus infection. The material sequenced was liver tumor tissue from sampling region 1. Taken with the paper, the label for cell subset or site translates to: tumor region T1, superior pole. The chain uses TRBV19 and TRBJ2-7, with TRBD1 matching 7 junction bases. CDR3 protein: CASSKPSGTAIFEQYF. The bases are TGTGCCAGTAGTAAACCCTCCGGGACAGCGATTTTCGAGCAGTACTTC.